This T cell receptor (beta chain) comes out of a study of identical twins. TCRdb recomputed calls from the 5' RACE reads with MiXCR, one row per CDR3 protein. The data hold about 530,000 distinct CDR3 sequences, with around 20% observed a single time. This clonotype was seen more than once but under ten times. V lost 7 bases to trimming and J lost 3 bases, with 16 bases between them. The CDR3 is 15 amino acids. The data were also submitted as part of a second study, on yellow fever vaccine responses in identical twins.

Sequenced: CD4+ T cells sorted from blood. The sequence came from a young woman in good health. This sequence joins TRBV12-3 or TRBV12-4 and TRBJ1-5, with D possibly being TRBD1 (5 bases). The CDR3 nucleotides are TGTGCCAGCACCCCGACAGTGATAGCCAATCAGCCCCAGCATTTT. It is translated as CASTPTVIANQPQHF.